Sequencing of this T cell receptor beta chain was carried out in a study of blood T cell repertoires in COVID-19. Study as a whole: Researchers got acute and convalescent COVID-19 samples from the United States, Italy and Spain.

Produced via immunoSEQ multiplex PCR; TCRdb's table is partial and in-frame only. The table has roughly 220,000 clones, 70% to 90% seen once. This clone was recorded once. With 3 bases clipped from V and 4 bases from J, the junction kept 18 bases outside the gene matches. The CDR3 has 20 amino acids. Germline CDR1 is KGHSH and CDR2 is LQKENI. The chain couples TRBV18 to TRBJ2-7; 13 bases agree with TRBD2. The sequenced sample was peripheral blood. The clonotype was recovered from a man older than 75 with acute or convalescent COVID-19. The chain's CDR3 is CASSPKPGTSGMPRMYEQYF. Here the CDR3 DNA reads TGTGCCAGCTCACCTAAGCCCGGGACTAGCGGGATGCCGCGAATGTACGAGCAGTACTTC.